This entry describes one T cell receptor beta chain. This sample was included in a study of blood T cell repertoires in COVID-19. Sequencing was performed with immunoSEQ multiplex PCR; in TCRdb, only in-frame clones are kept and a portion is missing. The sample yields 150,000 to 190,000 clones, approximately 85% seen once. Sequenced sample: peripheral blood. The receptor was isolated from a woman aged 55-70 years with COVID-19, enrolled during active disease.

The CDR3 DNA follows: TGTGCCAGCAGTGAACAAGTGACAGCCTCGAACAATGAGCAGTTCTTC. Its protein product is CASSEQVTASNNEQFF. V is TRBV6-1 and J is TRBJ2-1, with D perhaps matching TRBD1 (5 bases). Germline assignment: CDR1 MNHNS and CDR2 SASEGT. There are 16 residues in the CDR3. V was pared by 2 bases and J by 5 bases, with 16 bases between.